This record looks at one T cell receptor (beta chain) sequence and its context. Its antigen is still unknown. Total RNA amounts of at least 5 micrograms were extracted per sample. A J-beta primer mix and a sample-barcoded 5' primer were used in a second PCR of about 7 to 12 cycles. TCRdb reanalysed the 5' RACE reads using MiXCR and keeps one entry per CDR3 protein. The sample has hundreds of thousands of distinct CDR3 sequences, 35% to 50% seen once; the top ten hold about 32%. This sample is drawn from a study of blood T cells in healthy people across ages. Study-level points and caveats: Per million T cells, TCR beta diversity dropped about linearly as age rose. When one million T cells were used, diversity estimates were thought to be underestimates. In the absence of known donor CMV status, changes in expanded clonotypes were possibly confounded.

The CDR3 consists of 16 residues. Germline CDR1 reads SGHTA; CDR2 reads FQGNSA. J lost 2 bases, V lost 4 bases, and 5 bases had no gene match. The receptor's source is a man older than 75 in good health. This rearrangement joins TRBV7-2 to TRBJ2-7, with 13 nucleotides matching TRBD2. The sample consisted of blood. The CDR3 spells CASSSWTSGGAYEQYF. In DNA form, the CDR3 reads TGTGCCAGCAGCTCCTGGACTAGCGGGGGTGCCTACGAGCAGTACTTC.